The 2 T cell receptor beta chains below come from one sample, sequenced in a study of Graves' ophthalmopathy and Graves' hyperthyroidism. RNA transcripts provided the template for amplifying TCR beta CDR3 regions. First-round RT-PCR used HTBI primers; second-round multiplex PCR followed. TCRdb recomputed calls from the multiplex PCR reads with MiXCR, one row per CDR3 protein. The sample has about 1.1 million distinct CDR3 sequences, about two fifths seen once; the top ten hold around 10%. The source material was peripheral blood or thyroid tissue (not recorded which). These receptors all come from an adult man with Graves' hyperthyroidism.

The V gene is TRBV27, the J gene TRBJ1-4; D possibly corresponds to TRBD1 (6 bases). The CDR3 runs to 17 residues. Looked up from germline, CDR1 is MNHEY and CDR2 is SMNVEV (reference sequence). Between the trimmed V and J ends, which lost 6 bases and 1 base, there was a span of 18 bases. The CDR3 DNA reads as TGTGCCAGCAGACCATACGGGACAACAGAAACTAATGAAAAACTGTTTTTT. Its translation is CASRPYGTTETNEKLFF.

This clonotype was detected only a few times. One end of the junction varies from germline; a read error may be responsible. The genes are TRBV10-3 and TRBJ1-5; D may be TRBD1 (5 bases). Germline assignment: CDR1 ENHRY and CDR2 SYGVKD. The CDR3 length is 13 residues. The CDR3 loop is CASSRTPNQPQHF. As DNA, the CDR3 is TGTGCCAGCAGTCGGACACCGAATCAGCCCCAGCATTTT.